The clone carrying this T cell receptor (beta chain) was recorded at least ten times. No antigen is known for it. From the multiplex PCR reads, TCRdb called clonotypes with MiXCR, one entry per CDR3 protein. The data show 150,000 to 200,000 distinct CDR3 sequences, approximately 30% seen once. This sample stems from a study of breast tumors, draining lymph nodes, adjacent tissues. Samples came from axillary lymph nodes draining the breast cancer. General study findings and limits: Tumors had less TCR diversity than lymph nodes, more than nontumor tissue. Compared with basal-like, luminal-like tumors shared significantly more repertoire with nontumor tissue. Data fit most tumor T cells coming from lymph node, expanding in tumor.

The sequenced sample consisted of axillary lymph node tissue. The sequence derives from a female donor with breast cancer. Some clones in this sample may be carry-over from other donors' samples.

The CDR3 protein is CSASPMGSGNTIYF. The DNA of the CDR3 is TGCAGTGCTAGCCCTATGGGGTCTGGAAACACCATATATTTT. The rearrangement uses TRBV20-1 and TRBJ1-3; D is unresolved. The germline V gene has CDR1 DFQATT and CDR2 SNEGSKA (reference sequence). Trimming left V 3 bases short and J 1 base short, with 10 bases between. This CDR3 comprises 14 residues.